These T cell receptor beta chains were read from a single sample in a study of OX40 agonist ivuxolimab in advanced cancers. TCRdb's table, derived via immunoSEQ multiplex PCR, lists solely in-frame clones and lacks some. The data show approximately 61,000 clones, approximately 91% seen once. Source: CD4+ or CD8+ T cells sorted from blood, taken in a trial of the OX40 agonist ivuxolimab. The receptors come from an adult with an advanced solid tumor such as melanoma, head and neck, liver or kidney cancer. CDR3s include the opening cysteine and the closing phenylalanine or tryptophan. The D gene is left open where the match is weak. Size is omitted from some rows. Given values are once, few, many or a class for expanded clones.

CDR3aa	CDR3nt	abundance	d_gene	j_gene	v_gene
CASSSGLAGTTSGGEQFF	TGTGCCAGCAGCTCTGGACTAGCGGGAACAACCTCTGGGGGTGAGCAGTTCTTC	NA	TRBD2	TRBJ2-1	TRBV7-3
CASSIGDGATYNEQFF	TGTGCCAGCAGTATCGGGGACGGAGCCACCTACAATGAGCAGTTCTTC	NA	NA	TRBJ2-1	TRBV27
CASSQGSSDTQYF	TGCGCCAGCAGCCAAGGGAGTTCAGATACGCAGTATTTT	NA	NA	TRBJ2-3	TRBV4-3
CASSFAGPTYNEQFF	TGTGCCAGCAGTTTTGCCGGTCCGACCTACAATGAGCAGTTCTTC	NA	NA	TRBJ2-1	TRBV28
CASSRDSWGTSETEQYF	TGTGCCAGCAGCCGGGACTCCTGGGGGACTAGCGAAACCGAGCAGTACTTC	NA	TRBD2	TRBJ2-7	TRBV11-2
CAIRGRSYEQYF	TGTGCCATCAGGGGAAGATCCTACGAGCAGTACTTC	NA	NA	TRBJ2-7	TRBV28
CASSPGTESLGANVLTF	TGTGCCAGCAGCCCAGGGACAGAATCTCTTGGGGCCAACGTCCTGACTTTC	NA	TRBD1	TRBJ2-6	TRBV5-6
CASSPIRGSREQYF	TGTGCCAGCAGCCCGATCAGGGGATCACGCGAGCAGTACTTC	NA	NA	TRBJ2-7	TRBV27
CASSRETSSAKETQYF	TGTGCCAGCAGCCGGGAAACCTCTAGCGCCAAAGAGACCCAGTACTTC	NA	NA	TRBJ2-5	TRBV7-9
CASSLVPHAAVF	TGTGCCAGCAGCTTAGTTCCCCACGCGGCGGTTTTT	once	NA	TRBJ2-2	TRBV11-3
CASSLVAGGGETQYF	TGTGCCAGCAGCTTGGTCGCAGGGGGCGGAGAGACCCAGTACTTC	medium-sized	TRBD1	TRBJ2-5	TRBV5-6
CASSLAHPGTSGTVSTDTQYF	TGTGCCAGCAGCTTAGCCCATCCCGGGACTAGCGGGACTGTCAGCACAGATACGCAGTATTTT	NA	TRBD2	TRBJ2-3	TRBV7-2
CASSLVQRGPYNEQFF	TGTGCCAGCAGCTTAGTGCAGCGGGGTCCGTACAATGAGCAGTTCTTC	NA	TRBD2	TRBJ2-1	TRBV11-2
CASSSGTSGTEQYF	TGTGCCAGCAGCTCCGGGACTAGCGGGACGGAGCAGTACTTC	NA	TRBD2	TRBJ2-7	TRBV7-9
CASSYGQGTHEQYF	TGTGCCAGCAGTTACGGACAGGGTACCCACGAGCAGTACTTC	NA	TRBD1	TRBJ2-7	TRBV7-8
CASSLDGYTGTGEFF	TGTGCCAGCAGCTTAGATGGTTATACCGGGACAGGAGAGTTCTTC	NA	TRBD1	TRBJ2-1	TRBV11-2
CASSWGTVMNTEAFF	TGTGCCAGCAGCTGGGGGACAGTGATGAACACTGAAGCTTTCTTT	NA	TRBD1	TRBJ1-1	TRBV5-4
CASTNAENTEAFF	TGTGCCAGCACAAACGCGGAGAACACTGAAGCTTTCTTT	NA	NA	TRBJ1-1	TRBV28
CATRRGVSYEQYF	TGTGCCACAAGGAGGGGAGTCTCCTACGAGCAGTACTTC	NA	NA	TRBJ2-7	TRBV27
CASSQGRHPSYEQYF	TGCGCCAGCAGCCAAGGGAGGCACCCCTCCTACGAGCAGTACTTC	NA	NA	TRBJ2-7	TRBV4-3
CASSSLERTYNEQFF	TGTGCCAGCAGCAGTCTTGAAAGAACCTACAATGAGCAGTTCTTC	NA	NA	TRBJ2-1	TRBV13
CASRDVAYEQYF	TGTGCCAGCAGGGACGTAGCCTACGAGCAGTACTTC	NA	NA	TRBJ2-7	TRBV28
CASSFAETQYF	TGTGCCAGCAGCTTTGCAGAGACCCAGTACTTC	NA	NA	TRBJ2-5	TRBV7-8
CAISEGQRNQPQHF	TGTGCCATCAGTGAAGGTCAGCGAAATCAGCCCCAGCATTTT	NA	NA	TRBJ1-5	TRBV10-3
CASSIHHGRAAEQFF	TGTGCCAGTAGTATCCATCACGGGAGGGCCGCTGAGCAGTTCTTC	NA	TRBD2	TRBJ2-1	TRBV19
CASSPGTGGADTQYF	TGTGCCAGCAGCCCCGGGACAGGGGGGGCAGATACGCAGTATTTT	NA	TRBD1	TRBJ2-3	TRBV7-9
CASSLEASSYEQYF	TGTGCCAGCAGCTTAGAAGCTAGTTCCTACGAGCAGTACTTC	NA	NA	TRBJ2-7	TRBV7-2
CASSWDGLNEKLFF	TGCGCCAGCAGCTGGGACGGTCTTAATGAAAAACTGTTTTTT	NA	NA	TRBJ1-4	TRBV4-3
CASSLFGREMGEQYF	TGTGCCAGCAGTTTATTCGGGCGGGAGATGGGAGAGCAGTACTTC	NA	TRBD2	TRBJ2-7	TRBV28